The 3 T cell receptor beta chains below were found in one sample sequenced in a study of identical twins. Each CDR3 protein is one row after TCRdb ran MiXCR on the 5' RACE reads. The table lists some 210,000 distinct CDR3 sequences, more than 15% of them singletons. These same records also appear under a second study, on T cells expressing NK-cell markers.

The sequencing sample was made of CD8+ T cells sorted from blood. These receptors came from a woman between 18 and 29 years old in good health.

This clonotype was counted only a few times. The chain employs TRBV7-2 and TRBJ2-4; no firm D call. The CDR3 is made up of 19 amino acids. Deletions cut 2 bases from V and 0 bases from J, with 20 bases between. Germline CDR1 is SGHTA and CDR2 is FQGNSA. CDR3 coding DNA: TGTGCCAGCAGCTTACCTAAAGACGGGTCAATCTTAGCCAAAAACATTCAGTACTTC. Its protein product is CASSLPKDGSILAKNIQYF.

J is TRBJ2-7 and V is TRBV20-1; a weak D match, TRBD2 (7 bases). The CDR3 totals 14 residues. Germline V gene data show CDR1 as DFQATT and CDR2 as SNEGSKA (reference sequence). V was shortened by 7 bases and J by 2 bases, with 18 bases between the two germline ends. In DNA, the CDR3 is TGCAGTGTTTTTGGAGGGGGGGTTACCTACGAGCAGTACTTC. Its translation is CSVFGGGVTYEQYF.

In its sample, this clonotype was seen a few times. The rearrangement links TRBV12-3 or TRBV12-4 to TRBJ1-1, with TRBD1 matching over 8 bases. The CDR3 sequence is 15 residues long. The V gene end was trimmed by 5 bases and the J gene end by 0 bases; junction bases not matched to a gene: 5. CDR3 bases: TGTGCCAGCAGTGCGACAGGGGAAATGAACACTGAAGCTTTCTTT. It translates to CASSATGEMNTEAFF.